This passage covers 25 T cell receptor beta chains from one sample sequenced in a study of T cells in Graves' hyperthyroidism and ophthalmopathy. Amplified TCR beta CDR3 regions derived from RNA transcripts. The HTBI set primed first-round TCR CDR3 RT-PCR. TCRdb ran MiXCR on the multiplex PCR reads and lists one entry per CDR3 protein. The table shows 450,000 to 700,000 distinct CDR3 sequences, with around 46% occurring only once. Material: peripheral blood or thyroid tissue (not recorded which). These receptors were collected from an adult woman with Graves' disease, either hyperthyroidism or ophthalmopathy (not recorded which).

The V gene is TRBV20-1, the J gene TRBJ1-4; weak D call: TRBD1 (5 bases). Germline loops: CDR1 DFQATT, CDR2 SNEGSKA (reference sequence). The CDR3 sequence is 13 residues long. Trimming pared 3 bases from V and 7 bases from J, leaving 12 bases between. CDR3 protein: CSARAGRGEKLFF. In DNA, the CDR3 is TGCAGTGCTAGGGCAGGGAGAGGTGAAAAACTGTTTTTT.

This clonotype was counted many times. The chain recombines TRBV5-1 with TRBJ1-1; D gene unclear. This CDR3 region has 13 residues. Looked up from germline, CDR1 is SGHRS and CDR2 is YFSETQ. Trimming shortened V by 0 bases and J by 7 bases, and 10 bases separated the two germline ends. CDR3 region: CASSLVGQSEAFF. The DNA for the CDR3 is TGCGCCAGCAGCTTGGTTGGGCAGAGTGAAGCTTTCTTT.

This clonotype was counted ten times or more. This chain links TRBV10-3 with TRBJ1-1; TRBD1 matches 10 bases. Losses at the gene ends were 1 base for V and 11 bases for J; bases not matched to a gene: 13. The germline V gene has CDR1 ENHRY and CDR2 SYGVKD. This CDR3 has 16 residues. The CDR3 region has the DNA TGTGCCATCAGTGAGTTTACGGAGGGGACAGGGGATGTCGCTTTCTTT. It specifies CAISEFTEGTGDVAFF.

This clonotype was seen more than once but under ten times. The chain is built from TRBV28 and TRBJ1-1; unclear D gene. Germline-derived CDR1 and CDR2 are MDHEN and SYDVKM. V was cut by 4 bases and J by 5 bases, with 11 bases left in between. CDR3 length equals 13 residues. The CDR3 loop reads CASSSLSMTEAFF. The CDR3 bases are TGTGCCAGCAGTTCGTTGTCCATGACTGAAGCTTTCTTT. Together with reference TRBV28 and TRBJ1-1, the CDR3 gives the full variable domain: DVKVTQSSRYLVKRTGEKVFLECVQDMDHENMFWYRQDPGLGLRLIYFSYDVKMKEKGDIPEGYSVSREKKERFSLILESASTNQTSMYLCASSSLSMTEAFFGQGTRLTVV.

This clonotype was recorded a few times. V gene TRBV24-1 combines with J gene TRBJ2-5; 9 bases are shared with TRBD1. V trimming: 5 bases; J trimming: 5 bases; junction bases outside the gene matches: 8. Germline V gene sequence: CDR1 KGHDR, CDR2 SFDVKD. The CDR3 contains 15 residues. Here the CDR3 reads CATSGGGQGEETQYF. The CDR3 DNA reads TGTGCCACCAGTGGAGGGGGACAGGGTGAGGAGACCCAGTACTTC.

The chain is built from TRBV29-1 and TRBJ2-6; perhaps D is TRBD1 or TRBD2 (5 bases each). Germline lookup yields CDR1 SQVTM and CDR2 ANQGSEA. V lost 4 bases to trimming and J lost 9 bases, with 10 bases between them. CDR3 length: 12 residues. This CDR3 is CSVGSGSNVLTF. The CDR3 coding sequence is TGCAGCGTTGGATCAGGGAGCAACGTCCTGACTTTC.

Concerning this clonotype: Relative to the germline gene, one junction end is altered; a read error may explain this. The chain joins TRBV10-3 to TRBJ2-7; tentatively, D is TRBD1 (6 bases). Germline V gene data show CDR1 as ENHRY and CDR2 as SYGVKD. CDR3 size: 16 residues. The CDR3: CASSLSLDRSSYEQYF. DNA of the CDR3: TGTGCCAGCAGTTTATCCCTCGACAGGAGCTCCTACGAGCAGTACTTC.

The chain carries TRBV5-1 and TRBJ2-2, with D perhaps assigned TRBD1 or TRBD2 (5 bases each). Trimming cost V 4 bases and J 2 bases, with 12 bases left between them. The CDR3 sequence is 15 residues long. The germline gives CDR1 SGHRS, CDR2 YFSETQ. The CDR3 spells CASSVTGGNTGELFF. The CDR3 nucleotides are TGCGCCAGCAGCGTAACAGGAGGAAACACCGGGGAGCTGTTTTTT.

This chain links TRBV11-1 with TRBJ1-2; 8 bases are shared with TRBD1. The trim removed 3 bases at V and 5 bases at J, leaving 5 bases unmatched. The CDR3 has 14 amino acids. Germline-derived CDR1 and CDR2 are SGHAT and FQDESV (reference sequence). The CDR3 is CASSFKWTGYGYTF. Written as DNA, the CDR3 is TGTGCCAGCAGCTTCAAGTGGACAGGGTATGGCTACACCTTC.

The rearrangement uses TRBV15 and TRBJ1-1; the D gene is possibly TRBD1 (5 bases). The CDR3 extends over 15 amino acids. Germline CDR1 reads LNHNV; CDR2 reads YYDKDF (reference sequence). The V end lost 3 bases, the J end lost 5 bases, and 16 bases lay between the germline ends. The CDR3 DNA reads TGTGCCACCAGCAGGGGCGGCAGGGAACGGACTGAAGCTTTCTTT. Protein: CATSRGGRERTEAFF.

The chain links TRBV7-8 to TRBJ1-2; D uncertain. V lost 6 bases to trimming and J lost 11 bases, with 13 bases between them. This CDR3 region has 11 residues. Germline V gives CDR1 SGHVS, CDR2 FQNEAQ. CDR3: CASSADRRYTF. CDR3 nucleotides: TGTGCCAGCAGTGCGGACCGTCGATACACCTTC.

The chain couples TRBV2 to TRBJ1-1, with D unclear. The CDR3 is 13 residues long. Germline lookup yields CDR1 SNHLY and CDR2 FYNNEI. Trimming removed 10 bases at V and 11 bases at J, with 23 bases between. CDR3 in amino acids: CATESRVTREAFF. In DNA, the CDR3 is TGTGCCACCGAATCACGGGTTACGCGGGAGGCTTTCTTT.

The chain uses TRBV7-2 and TRBJ2-5; D call uncertain. The CDR3 loop spans 14 amino acids. V gave up 0 bases and J gave up 7 bases, with 12 bases separating them. Germline assignment: CDR1 SGHTA and CDR2 FQGNSA. CDR3 loop: CASSLASRPGTQYF. The CDR3, as DNA: TGTGCCAGCAGCTTAGCCTCTAGGCCCGGGACCCAGTACTTC. The whole variable domain, remainder taken from reference TRBV7-2 and TRBJ2-5, is GAGVSQSPSNKVTEKGKDVELRCDPISGHTALYWYRQSLGQGLEFLIYFQGNSAPDKSGLPSDRFSAERTGGSVSTLTIQRTQQEDSAVYLCASSLASRPGTQYFGPGTRLLVL.

This clonotype was seen many times. V usage is TRBV6-5 and J usage is TRBJ1-5; D gene uncertain. The CDR3 has 16 amino acids. V lost 5 bases and J 0 bases, leaving 14 bases between the germline ends. In germline, CDR1 is MNHEY, CDR2 SVGAGI. CDR3 amino acids: CASSPYGRNSNQPQHF. The CDR3 region has the DNA TGTGCCAGCAGTCCCTATGGCCGAAATAGCAATCAGCCCCAGCATTTT.

The genes are TRBV10-3 and TRBJ2-2; D gene unclear. This CDR3 has 12 amino acids. V gave up 10 bases and J gave up 5 bases, with 11 bases separating them. Germline CDR1 reads ENHRY; CDR2 reads SYGVKD. This CDR3 is CATRRETGELFF. CDR3 in DNA: TGTGCCACCCGCAGAGAGACCGGGGAGCTGTTTTTT.

The gene calls are TRBV20-1 and TRBJ2-5, with D uncertain. CDR3 length: 14 residues. The V gene's germline CDR1 is DFQATT and CDR2 SNEGSKA (reference sequence). CDR3 in DNA: TGCAGCGCCCGTGTTCAGCCCGGCAGCCGTACCCAGTACTTC. It specifies CSARVQPGSRTQYF.

This clonotype has at least ten counts. This sequence joins TRBV6-5 and TRBJ2-7; D remains unclear. The CDR3 totals 13 residues. The V gene lost 0 bases and the J gene lost 3 bases, with 6 bases spanning the gap. CDR1 is MNHEY and CDR2 is SVGAGI in the germline V gene. As DNA, the CDR3 is TGTGCCAGCAGTTACTCGGACGGCTACGAGCAGTACTTC. This sequence encodes CASSYSDGYEQYF.

This clonotype was counted at least ten times. The rearrangement links TRBV11-2 to TRBJ1-2; perhaps TRBD1 as D (5 bases). The ends were cut back, 3 bases at V and 4 bases at J, with 15 bases in the middle. The CDR3 extends over 15 amino acids. In germline, CDR1 is SGHAT, CDR2 FQNNGV. The CDR3 nucleotides are TGTGCCAGCAGCTTCGGGGAGGACACCCTCTATGGCTACACCTTC. This codes for CASSFGEDTLYGYTF.

This clonotype was picked up many times. The chain couples TRBV24-1 to TRBJ1-1; TRBD1 matches at 7 bases. This CDR3 comprises 17 residues. Germline V CDR1 and CDR2: KGHDR, SFDVKD. The V segment lost 5 bases and the J segment 1 base; nucleotides outside the gene matches: 12. DNA for the CDR3: TGTGCCACCAGTGGTACTACAGGGGAGGGGGCGAACACTGAAGCTTTCTTT. It translates to CATSGTTGEGANTEAFF.

The chain is built from TRBV7-9 and TRBJ2-7; TRBD2 aligns across 7 bases. The length of the CDR3 is 17 residues. After removal of 4 bases from V and 3 bases from J, the junction contained 15 bases not matched to a gene. In germline, CDR1 is SEHNR, CDR2 FQNEAQ (reference sequence). In nucleotides, the CDR3 is TGTGCCAGCAGCTCGTGGGGTCTAGCGGCTAAGGGCTACGAGCAGTACTTC. Translated, it gives CASSSWGLAAKGYEQYF.

Only one count was recorded for this clonotype. A read error may explain this, as a much larger clone is one base away. The gene calls are TRBV28 and TRBJ1-2, with a possible D match to TRBD1 (5 bases). The CDR3 is made up of 12 amino acids. Trimming stripped 3 bases from V and 6 bases from J, with 8 bases between. In germline, CDR1 is MDHEN, CDR2 SYDVKM. This chain's CDR3 is CASSFQGDGYTF. As DNA, the CDR3 is TGTGCCAGCAGTTTTCAGGGCGATGGCTACACCTTC.

The V call is TRBV20-1, the J call TRBJ2-7; D perhaps matches TRBD2 (7 bases). Trimming stripped 3 bases from V and 6 bases from J, with 18 bases between. CDR1 and CDR2 (germline): DFQATT, SNEGSKA (reference sequence). This CDR3 region has 14 residues. The CDR3 loop is CSASGGLSFAEQYF. The CDR3 region has the DNA TGCAGTGCTAGCGGGGGGCTGAGCTTTGCCGAGCAGTACTTC.

This clonotype was seen many times. In DNA, the CDR3 is TGTGCCAGCGTACGGGACAGGGGGGCCTACGAGCAGTACTTC. Its translation: CASVRDRGAYEQYF. The rearrangement joins TRBV10-3 to TRBJ2-7; TRBD1 agrees at 11 bases. With V trimmed by 10 bases and J by 2 bases, 7 bases remained unmatched. The CDR3 contains 14 residues. The germline V gene has CDR1 ENHRY and CDR2 SYGVKD.

This clonotype was seen many times. The chain recombines TRBV9 with TRBJ2-5; D unclear. CDR3 size: 12 residues. CDR1 is SGDLS, CDR2 YYNGEE, per germline. Deletions cut 4 bases from V and 5 bases from J, with 9 bases between. This CDR3 is CASSSSRETQYF. CDR3 nucleotides: TGTGCCAGCAGCTCTAGTAGGGAGACCCAGTACTTC.

J is TRBJ1-6 and V is TRBV27; D possibly corresponds to TRBD1 (6 bases). Germline V lookup: CDR1 MNHEY, CDR2 SMNVEV (reference sequence). V was clipped by 5 bases and J by 10 bases, with 12 bases between them. The CDR3 has 13 amino acids. This CDR3 reads CASSPRQVSPLHF. CDR3 nucleotide sequence: TGTGCCAGCAGTCCACGACAGGTATCACCCCTCCACTTT.